These 5 T cell receptor beta chains were sequenced from one sample in a study of T cell responses to AZD1222 COVID-19 vaccine. The protocol was immunoSEQ multiplex PCR, while the TCRdb copy is restricted to in-frame clones and leaves out a portion. There are roughly 150,000 clones in the sample; around 88% occur only once, and approximately 3.4% lies in the top ten. The sequences come from peripheral blood, collected on day 0 of AZD1222 vaccination. Receptors were obtained from an adult in good health.

This sequence joins TRBV9 and TRBJ1-5; D gene ambiguous. Germline CDR1 is SGDLS and CDR2 is YYNGEE. The CDR3 length is 14 residues. Trimming shortened V by 3 bases and J by 2 bases, and 9 bases separated the two germline ends. The DNA for the CDR3 is TGTGCCAGCAGCGCCACTTCGGGCAATCAGCCCCAGCATTTT. This sequence encodes CASSATSGNQPQHF.

The chain has TRBV27 and TRBJ2-5; TRBD1 matches at 11 bases. In germline, CDR1 is MNHEY, CDR2 SMNVEV (reference sequence). With V trimmed by 6 bases and J by 4 bases, 4 bases remained unmatched. The CDR3 extends over 14 amino acids. In DNA, the CDR3 is TGTGCCAGCAGGGACAGGGGGCGGACAGAGACCCAGTACTTC. Its protein product is CASRDRGRTETQYF.

This clone has just one count. The chain recombines TRBV19 with TRBJ1-1, with a weak D call TRBD1 (5 bases). Germline CDR1 LNHDA, CDR2 SQIVND (reference sequence). The germline V and J ends were trimmed by 5 bases and 4 bases, with 17 bases remaining between them. The CDR3 runs 15 residues. CDR3 coding DNA: TGTGCCAGTAGTTGGTCAGATCCCGGGGGCACTGAAGCTTTCTTT. Residues: CASSWSDPGGTEAFF.

The gene calls are TRBV28 and TRBJ2-1, with D possibly TRBD2 on 5 matching bases. The V and J ends lost 7 bases and 0 bases respectively, with 10 bases between them. Germline V lookup: CDR1 MDHEN, CDR2 SYDVKM. This CDR3 has 14 residues. CDR3 residues: CASIVGSSYNEQFF. DNA of the CDR3: TGTGCCAGCATTGTGGGGAGCTCCTACAATGAGCAGTTCTTC.

The chain combines TRBV28 with TRBJ1-2, with 9 bases fitting TRBD1. V was pared by 6 bases and J by 8 bases, with 4 bases of the junction left unmatched. Per the germline V gene, CDR1 is MDHEN and CDR2 is SYDVKM. This CDR3 is 12 amino acids long. The CDR3: CASRQGAKGYTF. For the CDR3, the DNA is TGTGCCAGCAGACAGGGGGCTAAAGGCTACACCTTC.